This T cell receptor beta chain came from a study of control samples from healthy donors and cancer patients. CDR3 length equals 14 residues. Germline CDR1 reads MDHEN; CDR2 reads SYDVKM. V lost 5 bases to trimming and J lost 0 bases, with 8 bases between them. Only in-frame clones appear in the TCRdb table, and some are missing; sequencing was by immunoSEQ multiplex PCR. This table holds roughly 100,000 clones, roughly 94% found once. The sample comprised blood. The sequence derives from a woman under 30 in good health. The chain couples TRBV28 to TRBJ2-1; D possibly corresponds to TRBD2 (5 bases). The CDR3 DNA reads TGTGCCAGCAGTGAAGGAGGCTCCTACAATGAGCAGTTCTTC. It yields the protein CASSEGGSYNEQFF.